In its sample, the clone carrying this T cell receptor beta chain was seen a few times. The sample originates from a study of T cells in Graves' hyperthyroidism and ophthalmopathy. In germline, CDR1 is SEHNR, CDR2 FQNEAQ (reference sequence). The CDR3 spans 13 residues. Trimming took off 5 bases at V and 10 bases at J, with 12 bases between the two ends. RNA transcripts served as the template for amplifying TCR beta CDR3 regions. First-round RT-PCR with HTBI primers amplified the TCR CDR3 region. TCRdb re-analysed the multiplex PCR reads in MiXCR, keeping a single row per CDR3 protein. The data contain 450,000 to 700,000 distinct CDR3 sequences, more than 45% of them seen just once; the ten biggest clones take up 15% to 20%.

What was sequenced was peripheral blood or thyroid tissue (not recorded which). The chain is built from TRBV7-9 and TRBJ1-6, with D maybe TRBD1 (5 bases). The TCR sequence derives from an adult woman with Graves' disease, either hyperthyroidism or ophthalmopathy (not recorded which). The CDR3 DNA is TGTGCCAGCAGCGCAGGGTTAGGATCACCCCTCCACTTT. It codes for CASSAGLGSPLHF.